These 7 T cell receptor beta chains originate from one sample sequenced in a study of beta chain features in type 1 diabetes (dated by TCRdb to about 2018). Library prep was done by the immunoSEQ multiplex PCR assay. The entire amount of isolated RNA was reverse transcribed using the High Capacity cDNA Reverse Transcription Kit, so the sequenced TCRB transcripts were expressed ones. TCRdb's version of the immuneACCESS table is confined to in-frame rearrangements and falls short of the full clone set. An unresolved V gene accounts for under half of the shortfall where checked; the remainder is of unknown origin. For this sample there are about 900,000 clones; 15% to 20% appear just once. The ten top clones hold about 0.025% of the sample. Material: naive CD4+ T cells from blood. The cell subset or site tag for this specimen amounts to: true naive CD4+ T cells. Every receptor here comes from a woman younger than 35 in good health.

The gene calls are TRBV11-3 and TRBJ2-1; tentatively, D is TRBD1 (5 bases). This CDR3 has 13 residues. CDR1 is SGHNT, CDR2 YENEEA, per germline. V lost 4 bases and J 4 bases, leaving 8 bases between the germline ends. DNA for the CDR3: TGTGCCAGCAGCTACGACAGTTACAATGAGCAGTTCTTC. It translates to CASSYDSYNEQFF.

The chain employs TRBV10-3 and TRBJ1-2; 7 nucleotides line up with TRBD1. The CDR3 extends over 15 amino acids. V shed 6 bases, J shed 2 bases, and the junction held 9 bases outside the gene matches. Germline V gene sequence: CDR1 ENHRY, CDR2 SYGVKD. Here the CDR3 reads CAISRGSGGNYGYTF. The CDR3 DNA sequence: TGTGCCATCAGCAGGGGGAGTGGTGGCAACTATGGCTACACCTTC.

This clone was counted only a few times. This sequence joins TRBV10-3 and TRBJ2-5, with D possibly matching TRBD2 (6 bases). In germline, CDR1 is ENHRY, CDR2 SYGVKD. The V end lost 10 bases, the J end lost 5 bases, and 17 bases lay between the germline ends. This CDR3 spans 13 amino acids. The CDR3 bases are TGTGCCACGAATCGGGAGTGGGGGGAGACCCAGTACTTC. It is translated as CATNREWGETQYF.

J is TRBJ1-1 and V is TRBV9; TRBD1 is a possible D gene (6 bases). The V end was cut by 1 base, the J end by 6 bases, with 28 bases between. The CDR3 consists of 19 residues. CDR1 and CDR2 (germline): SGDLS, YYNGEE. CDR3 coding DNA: TGTGCCAGCAGCGTATCTGAAACCAGGTACAGGGAAGACCTCGCTGAAGCTTTCTTT. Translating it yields CASSVSETRYREDLAEAFF.

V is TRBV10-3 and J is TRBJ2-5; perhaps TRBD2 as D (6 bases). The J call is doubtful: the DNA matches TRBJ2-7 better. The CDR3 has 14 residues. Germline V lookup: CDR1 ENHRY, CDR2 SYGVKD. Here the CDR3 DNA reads TGTGCCATCGGACCACCCGGGAGAGATGGCGAGCAGTACTTC. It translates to CAIGPPGRDGEQYF.

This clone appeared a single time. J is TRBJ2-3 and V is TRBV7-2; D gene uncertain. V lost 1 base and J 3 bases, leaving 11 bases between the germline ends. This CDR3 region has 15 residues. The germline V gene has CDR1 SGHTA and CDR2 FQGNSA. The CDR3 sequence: CASSLDYIGTDTQYF. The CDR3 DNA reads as TGTGCCAGCAGCTTAGATTACATCGGTACAGATACGCAGTATTTT.

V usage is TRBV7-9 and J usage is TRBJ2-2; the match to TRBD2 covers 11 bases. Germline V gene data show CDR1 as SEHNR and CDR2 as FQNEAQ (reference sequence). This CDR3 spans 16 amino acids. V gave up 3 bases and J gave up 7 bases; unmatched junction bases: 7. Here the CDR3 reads CASSFIAGGPIGELFF. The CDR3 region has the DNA TGTGCCAGCAGCTTCATAGCGGGAGGGCCTATCGGGGAGCTGTTTTTT.